The sequence of this T cell receptor beta chain was determined in a study of cytomegalovirus exposure and HLA in healthy donors. V was shortened by 4 bases and J by 0 bases, with 14 bases between the two germline ends. From germline, CDR1 is SGHRS and CDR2 YFSETQ. The CDR3 is 16 amino acids. The PCR made use of 60 Vbeta and 13 Jbeta primers. Clones were sequenced by immunoSEQ multiplex PCR, and TCRdb holds only the in-frame ones, with some missing. Here the sample table reports roughly 82,000 clones. The TCR comes from a woman aged 55-70 years in good health and CMV-seronegative. The chain combines TRBV5-1 with TRBJ1-3, with TRBD1 as a possible D gene (5 bases). Sample: PBMCs. CDR3 amino acids: CASSPDSPLSGNTIYF. The CDR3 coding sequence is TGCGCCAGCAGCCCCGACAGCCCTCTCTCTGGAAACACCATATATTTT.